This T cell receptor beta chain was captured in a study of blood T cell repertoires in COVID-19. Study as a whole: Whether acute or convalescent, the COVID-19 samples came from the United States, Italy and Spain. Sources were T cells, B-cell-depleted T cells, or PBMCs; the material itself was cDNA or gDNA.

Per the original data handling: Estimated nucleated cell counts came from reference gene primer amplification. Generated by immunoSEQ multiplex PCR, the TCRdb table keeps only in-frame clones and is missing some. The V and J calls and clone size come from that table; D and trimming were worked out from the DNA. Found here are a few hundred thousand clones, around 91% of them singletons; the top ten hold around 4.3%. Individuals drawn from approximately 22 US areas were about 18 to 95 years old. V was pared by 5 bases and J by 11 bases, with 7 bases of the junction left unmatched. CDR3 length: 12 residues. Germline V gene sequence: CDR1 LGHDT, CDR2 YNNKEL (reference sequence).

The gene calls are TRBV3-1 (or the pseudogene TRBV3-2) and TRBJ1-1; TRBD1 matches 8 bases. The sequence came from a woman younger than 30 with acute COVID-19. What was sequenced was PBMCs or T cells enriched from blood (not recorded which). The CDR3 DNA reads TGTGCCAGCAGCAACGGACAGGGTCCTGCTTTCTTT. Its translation: CASSNGQGPAFF.